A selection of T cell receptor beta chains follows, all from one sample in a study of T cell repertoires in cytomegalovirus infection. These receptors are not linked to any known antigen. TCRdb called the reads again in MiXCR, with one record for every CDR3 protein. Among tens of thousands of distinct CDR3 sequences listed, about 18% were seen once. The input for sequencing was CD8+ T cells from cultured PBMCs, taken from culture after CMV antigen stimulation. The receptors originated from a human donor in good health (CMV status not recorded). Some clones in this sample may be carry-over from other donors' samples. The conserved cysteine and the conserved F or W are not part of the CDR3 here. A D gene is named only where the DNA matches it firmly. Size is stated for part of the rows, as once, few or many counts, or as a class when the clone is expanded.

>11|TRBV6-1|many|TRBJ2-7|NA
ASSEDYSYEQY
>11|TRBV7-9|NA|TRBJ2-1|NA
ASSLDPTDEQF
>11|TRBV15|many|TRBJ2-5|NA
ATSEGGRETQY
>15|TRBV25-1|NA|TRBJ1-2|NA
ASSAPGHSSSNYGYT
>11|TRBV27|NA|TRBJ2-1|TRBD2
ASRKRGGAEQF
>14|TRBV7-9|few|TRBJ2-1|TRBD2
ASNHPRTSGNYEQF
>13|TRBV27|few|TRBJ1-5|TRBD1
ASSFGTGYNQPQH
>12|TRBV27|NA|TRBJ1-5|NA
ASRDRPSNQPQH
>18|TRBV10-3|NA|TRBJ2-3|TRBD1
AISEKGTGPVRGGADTQY
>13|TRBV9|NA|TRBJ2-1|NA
ASSVESSTGNEQF